This T cell receptor (beta chain) emerged from a study of blood T cell repertoires in COVID-19 (dated by TCRdb to 2020 to 2021). Regarding the study in general: Samples covering the acute and convalescent phases of COVID-19 were provided by collaborators in the United States, Italy and Spain. The material from the prospective study consisted of cDNA or gDNA derived from T cells, B-cell-depleted T cells, or PBMCs. Nearly every sample came with metadata listing a de-identified subject ID, COVID-19 status, age in years and sex. Deeply sampled blood TCRbeta repertoires from subjects exposed to, actively infected with, or recovered from COVID-19 were included in the dataset. Where available, HLA class I and class II types were obtained from metadata supplied by the sample provider rather than from assay-based typing. The samples were drawn from the first 160 participants of the ongoing ImmuneRACE study and from under 1,500 subjects provided by 6 global collaborators. The repertoires were made available in a free public database intended to serve as a resource for research on the immune response to SARS-CoV-2.

Beyond this particular receptor, the publication reports: How much clinical and demographic metadata was included differed by source and by participant, and the metadata was provided uncurated.

The collaborating institutions used their own protocols to collect whole blood in K2EDTA tubes. For TCRbeta analysis, collaborators shipped samples as frozen whole blood, isolated PBMCs, or DNA extracted from either of those sample types. This clone was detected only a few times. Its antigen has not been determined. No clone much larger than this one lies a single base away; base qualities are absent. CDR1 and CDR2 are read off the germline V gene as SGHTA and FQGNSA. The CDR3 starts with the cysteine, ends with the phenylalanine, and has 12 residues. The DNA shown is the 36-base CDR3, in frame from base 1. V is cut by 5 bases and J by 2 bases, and the space between the germline ends is 5 bases. The immunoSEQ Assay, a bias-controlled multiplex PCR, was used to amplify TCRbeta CDR3 regions from genomic DNA. Under the source paper's analysis protocol: The number of nucleated cells in each sample was estimated by amplification of reference gene primers within the assay. To quantify the absolute abundance of each unique TCRbeta CDR3 rearrangement, sequence reads were collapsed and filtered. Productive Simpson clonality was computed per sample as the square root of Simpson's diversity index over productive rearrangements. TCRdb took this table from immuneACCESS and kept in-frame rearrangements with V and J called. Such tables lack part of the clones; where checked against another copy, unresolved V genes explain under half of the gap, and the rest is unexplained. V and J calls plus clone size are reproduced from that table; the DNA served to infer D and trimming. This sample holds some 150,000 clones; about 77% were observed only once. Of the sample, 9% is held by the ten largest clones.

The origin of this receptor is a woman between 45 and 60 years old with active or convalescent COVID-19. The chain joins TRBV7-2 to TRBJ2-3, with no confidently assigned D gene. Sequenced input: peripheral blood. The CDR3 amino acid sequence is: CASSPNTDTQYF. The sequenced DNA: TGTGCCAGCAGCCCAAACACAGATACGCAGTATTTT.